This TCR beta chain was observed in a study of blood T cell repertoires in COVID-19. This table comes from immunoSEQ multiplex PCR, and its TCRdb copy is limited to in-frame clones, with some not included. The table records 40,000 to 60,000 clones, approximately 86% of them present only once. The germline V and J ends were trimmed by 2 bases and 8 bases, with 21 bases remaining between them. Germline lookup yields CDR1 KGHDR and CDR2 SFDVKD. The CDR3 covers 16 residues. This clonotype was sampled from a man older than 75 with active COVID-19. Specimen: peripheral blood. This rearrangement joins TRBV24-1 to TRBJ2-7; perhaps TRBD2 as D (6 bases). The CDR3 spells CATSDSSGTGSTQQYF. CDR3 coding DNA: TGTGCCACCAGTGATTCGTCCGGGACTGGCTCTACGCAGCAGTACTTC.